This entry concerns a single TCR beta chain. Mismatch with germline at one junction end may stem from a read error. From the PCR reads, TCRdb re-called clones with MiXCR. The repertoire holds tens of thousands of clones, with less than 25% as singletons. The record originates from a study of metastatic and nonmetastatic thyroid tumors. Every patient was untreated before thyroid surgery. CDR1 ENHRY and CDR2 SYGVKD come from the germline V gene. This CDR3 spans 12 amino acids. The rearrangement joins TRBV10-3 to TRBJ2-5; TRBD2 is a possible D gene (5 bases). The sequenced sample was blood. This receptor was obtained from a female donor with papillary thyroid cancer or a benign thyroid nodule (not recorded which). Some clones in this sample may be carry-over from other donors' samples. The CDR3 coding sequence is TGTGACATCAGTGAGGGTGAAGAGACCCAGTACTTC. This sequence encodes CDISEGEETQYF.